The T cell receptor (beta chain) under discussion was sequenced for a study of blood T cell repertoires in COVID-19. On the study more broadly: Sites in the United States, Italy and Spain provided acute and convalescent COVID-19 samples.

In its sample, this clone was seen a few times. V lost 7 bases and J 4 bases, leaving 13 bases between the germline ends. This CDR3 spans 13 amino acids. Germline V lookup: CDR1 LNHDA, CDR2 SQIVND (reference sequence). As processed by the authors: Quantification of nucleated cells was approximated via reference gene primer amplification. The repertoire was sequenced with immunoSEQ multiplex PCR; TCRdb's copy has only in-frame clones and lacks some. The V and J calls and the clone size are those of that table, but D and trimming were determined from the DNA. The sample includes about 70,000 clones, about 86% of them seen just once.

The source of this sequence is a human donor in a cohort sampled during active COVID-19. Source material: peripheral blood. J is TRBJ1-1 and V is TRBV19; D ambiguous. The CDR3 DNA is TGTGCCAGTAAGGACTCGGAGGGCACTGAAGCTTTCTTT. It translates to CASKDSEGTEAFF.